What follows is one T cell receptor (beta chain) and its context. Its antigen is not identified. This sample stems from a study of cytomegalovirus exposure and HLA in healthy donors. Study outcomes and limitations: Presence/absence comparisons presumed near-even sequencing depth among donors.

V was pared by 6 bases and J by 2 bases, with 16 bases between. Looked up from germline, CDR1 is MDHEN and CDR2 is SYDVKM. There are 15 residues in the CDR3. With 60 Vbeta and 13 Jbeta primers, the PCR was carried out. Method: immunoSEQ multiplex PCR; TCRdb's copy keeps in-frame clones and lacks some. The sample includes roughly 150,000 clones, approximately 83% of them seen just once. Sequencing used PBMCs. The sequence was obtained from a middle-aged man in good health and CMV-seronegative. The gene calls are TRBV28 and TRBJ1-2; D gene uncertain. The CDR3 region has the DNA TGTGCCAGCAGATATGACGGGAATTGGAACTATGGCTACACCTTC. Translation gives CASRYDGNWNYGYTF.